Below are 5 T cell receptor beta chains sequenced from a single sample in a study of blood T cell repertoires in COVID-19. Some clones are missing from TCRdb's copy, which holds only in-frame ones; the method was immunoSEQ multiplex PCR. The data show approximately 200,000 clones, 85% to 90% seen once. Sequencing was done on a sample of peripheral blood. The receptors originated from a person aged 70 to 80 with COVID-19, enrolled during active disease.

The CDR3 sequence is CATGRQGGNQPQHF. DNA of the CDR3: TGTGCCACCGGGAGACAGGGTGGTAATCAGCCCCAGCATTTT. The rearrangement joins TRBV10-3 to TRBJ1-5, with TRBD1 identical over 7 bases. The CDR3 has 14 amino acids. The V and J ends lost 10 bases and 4 bases, in that order; junction bases with no gene match: 10. Germline CDR1 ENHRY, CDR2 SYGVKD.

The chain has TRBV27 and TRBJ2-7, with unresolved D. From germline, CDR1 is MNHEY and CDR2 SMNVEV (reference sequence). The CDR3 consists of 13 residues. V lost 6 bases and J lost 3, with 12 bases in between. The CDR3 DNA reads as TGTGCCAGCAGGCAGATACCCGACTACGAGCAGTACTTC. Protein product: CASRQIPDYEQYF.

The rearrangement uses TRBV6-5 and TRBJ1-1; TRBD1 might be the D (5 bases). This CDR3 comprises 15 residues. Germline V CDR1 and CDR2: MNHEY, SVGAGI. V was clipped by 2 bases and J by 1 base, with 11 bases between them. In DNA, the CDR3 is TGTGCCAGCAGTTACGGGGCCCACCCGAACACTGAAGCTTTCTTT. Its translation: CASSYGAHPNTEAFF.

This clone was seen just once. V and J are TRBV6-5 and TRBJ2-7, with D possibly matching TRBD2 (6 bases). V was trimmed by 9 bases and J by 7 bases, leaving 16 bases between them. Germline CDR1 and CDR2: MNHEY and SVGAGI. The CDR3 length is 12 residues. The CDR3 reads CASQSGVREQYF. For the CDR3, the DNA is TGTGCCAGTCAGTCGGGGGTAAGGGAGCAGTACTTC.

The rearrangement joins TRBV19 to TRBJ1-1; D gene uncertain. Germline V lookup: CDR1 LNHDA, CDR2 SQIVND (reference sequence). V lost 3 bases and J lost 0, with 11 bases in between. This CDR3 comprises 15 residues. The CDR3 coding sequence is TGTGCCAGTAGTATCGAGGCCTGGATGAACACTGAAGCTTTCTTT. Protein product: CASSIEAWMNTEAFF.